Below are 6 T cell receptor beta chains sequenced from a single sample in a study of T-cell memory formation after mild COVID-19. Using its own MiXCR run on the 5' RACE reads, TCRdb lists one record per CDR3 protein. This table holds roughly 190,000 distinct CDR3 sequences, about 18% found once. Sequencing used PBMCs or a T cell subset sorted from them (not recorded which). Receptor source: an adult woman who had mild COVID-19 (a few samples of this study predate the infection). Cell type and time point are not known.

The gene calls are TRBV5-6 and TRBJ1-2, with D tentatively TRBD1 (6 bases). The germline CDR1 and CDR2 sequences are SGHDT and YYEEEE. V lost 0 bases and J lost 6, with 12 bases in between. The CDR3 loop spans 14 amino acids. CDR3 coding DNA: TGTGCCAGCAGCTTGGCCACAGGGAGGGATGGCTACACCTTC. Residues: CASSLATGRDGYTF. Full variable domain (missing parts from reference TRBV5-6 and TRBJ1-2): DAGVTQSPTHLIKTRGQQVTLRCSPKSGHDTVSWYQQALGQGPQFIFQYYEEEERQRGNFPDRFSGHQFPNYSSELNVNALLLGDSALYLCASSLATGRDGYTFGSGTRLTVV.

The sample holds many counts of this clonotype. The rearrangement joins TRBV7-2 to TRBJ2-2; no reliable D call. V was pared by 5 bases and J by 1 base, with 8 bases between. The CDR3 consists of 14 residues. Germline CDR1 reads SGHTA; CDR2 reads FQGNSA. The DNA of the CDR3 is TGTGCCAGCAGCCTACAAAAGAACACCGGGGAGCTGTTTTTT. It specifies CASSLQKNTGELFF. Using reference TRBV7-2 and TRBJ2-2 for the parts outside the CDR3, the full variable domain is GAGVSQSPSNKVTEKGKDVELRCDPISGHTALYWYRQSLGQGLEFLIYFQGNSAPDKSGLPSDRFSAERTGGSVSTLTIQRTQQEDSAVYLCASSLQKNTGELFFGEGSRLTVL.

The J gene is TRBJ1-2, the V gene TRBV20-1; perhaps TRBD1 as D (6 bases). This CDR3 has 15 amino acids. The germline V gene encodes CDR1 DFQATT and CDR2 SNEGSKA (reference sequence). Trimming shortened V by 5 bases and J by 4 bases, and 20 bases separated the two germline ends. This CDR3 reads CSAGLNSGGGYGYTF. CDR3 nucleotide sequence: TGCAGTGCTGGGCTCAATTCGGGGGGCGGCTATGGCTACACCTTC.

The chain has TRBV6-5 and TRBJ2-7, with D possibly being TRBD2 (5 bases). Trimming took 8 bases from V and 2 from J, leaving 16 bases between them. The CDR3 is 14 amino acids. Germline CDR1 MNHEY, CDR2 SVGAGI. The CDR3 loop reads CASAWRVGTYEQYF. The CDR3 nucleotides are TGTGCCAGCGCTTGGCGGGTTGGGACCTACGAGCAGTACTTC.

This clonotype has at least ten counts. The V and J genes are TRBV4-2 and TRBJ2-7; D perhaps matches TRBD1 (5 bases). The CDR3 contains 11 residues. Trimming stripped 6 bases from V and 7 bases from J, with 10 bases between. The germline gives CDR1 LGHNA, CDR2 YNFKEQ. In nucleotides, the CDR3 is TGTGCCAGCAGTAAAGGACATGAGCAGTACTTC. Amino acid sequence: CASSKGHEQYF.

The chain recombines TRBV20-1 with TRBJ1-4; D is ambiguous. Germline V gene lookup returns CDR1 DFQATT and CDR2 SNEGSKA (reference sequence). V was clipped by 4 bases and J by 8 bases, with 8 bases between them. CDR3 length equals 11 residues. The CDR3 DNA reads TGCAGTGCTATCAAAGCGGAAAAACTGTTTTTT. Its protein is CSAIKAEKLFF.